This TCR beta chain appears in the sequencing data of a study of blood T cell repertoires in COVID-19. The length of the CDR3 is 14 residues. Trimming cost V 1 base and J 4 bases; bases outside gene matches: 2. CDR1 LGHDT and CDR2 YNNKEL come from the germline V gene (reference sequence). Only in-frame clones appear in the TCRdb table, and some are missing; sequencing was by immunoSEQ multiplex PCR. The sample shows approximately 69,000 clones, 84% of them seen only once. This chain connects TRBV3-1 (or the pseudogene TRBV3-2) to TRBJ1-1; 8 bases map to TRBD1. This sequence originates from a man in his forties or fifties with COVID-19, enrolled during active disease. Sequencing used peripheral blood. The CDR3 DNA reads TGTGCCAGCAGCCAAGCAGGGGGCGGCACTGAAGCTTTCTTT. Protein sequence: CASSQAGGGTEAFF.